Sequencing of this TCR beta chain was carried out in a study of blood T cell repertoires in COVID-19. Study-wide context: Sites across the United States, Italy and Spain contributed samples from acute and convalescent COVID-19. PBMCs, B-cell-depleted T cells, or T cells were the source of the cDNA or gDNA that made up the material.

This clone occurred a few times. Trimming took 2 bases from V and 5 from J, leaving 13 bases between them. The CDR3 length is 14 residues. In germline, CDR1 is SGHKS, CDR2 YYEKEE (reference sequence). Authors' data handling: Nucleated cell number was recorded as an estimate derived from reference gene primer amplification. TCRdb keeps only in-frame clones here, not all; method: immunoSEQ multiplex PCR. V and J calls and clone size are given by that table; D and trimming were obtained from the DNA. The sample records 55,000 to 75,000 clones, more than 90% being singletons. The genes are TRBV5-5 and TRBJ1-2, with no clear D. The origin of this receptor is a man in his 60s with acute or convalescent COVID-19. Sequenced material: peripheral blood. This CDR3 reads CASSFGESGYGYTF. CDR3 nucleotides: TGTGCCAGCAGCTTCGGGGAATCGGGGTATGGCTACACCTTC.